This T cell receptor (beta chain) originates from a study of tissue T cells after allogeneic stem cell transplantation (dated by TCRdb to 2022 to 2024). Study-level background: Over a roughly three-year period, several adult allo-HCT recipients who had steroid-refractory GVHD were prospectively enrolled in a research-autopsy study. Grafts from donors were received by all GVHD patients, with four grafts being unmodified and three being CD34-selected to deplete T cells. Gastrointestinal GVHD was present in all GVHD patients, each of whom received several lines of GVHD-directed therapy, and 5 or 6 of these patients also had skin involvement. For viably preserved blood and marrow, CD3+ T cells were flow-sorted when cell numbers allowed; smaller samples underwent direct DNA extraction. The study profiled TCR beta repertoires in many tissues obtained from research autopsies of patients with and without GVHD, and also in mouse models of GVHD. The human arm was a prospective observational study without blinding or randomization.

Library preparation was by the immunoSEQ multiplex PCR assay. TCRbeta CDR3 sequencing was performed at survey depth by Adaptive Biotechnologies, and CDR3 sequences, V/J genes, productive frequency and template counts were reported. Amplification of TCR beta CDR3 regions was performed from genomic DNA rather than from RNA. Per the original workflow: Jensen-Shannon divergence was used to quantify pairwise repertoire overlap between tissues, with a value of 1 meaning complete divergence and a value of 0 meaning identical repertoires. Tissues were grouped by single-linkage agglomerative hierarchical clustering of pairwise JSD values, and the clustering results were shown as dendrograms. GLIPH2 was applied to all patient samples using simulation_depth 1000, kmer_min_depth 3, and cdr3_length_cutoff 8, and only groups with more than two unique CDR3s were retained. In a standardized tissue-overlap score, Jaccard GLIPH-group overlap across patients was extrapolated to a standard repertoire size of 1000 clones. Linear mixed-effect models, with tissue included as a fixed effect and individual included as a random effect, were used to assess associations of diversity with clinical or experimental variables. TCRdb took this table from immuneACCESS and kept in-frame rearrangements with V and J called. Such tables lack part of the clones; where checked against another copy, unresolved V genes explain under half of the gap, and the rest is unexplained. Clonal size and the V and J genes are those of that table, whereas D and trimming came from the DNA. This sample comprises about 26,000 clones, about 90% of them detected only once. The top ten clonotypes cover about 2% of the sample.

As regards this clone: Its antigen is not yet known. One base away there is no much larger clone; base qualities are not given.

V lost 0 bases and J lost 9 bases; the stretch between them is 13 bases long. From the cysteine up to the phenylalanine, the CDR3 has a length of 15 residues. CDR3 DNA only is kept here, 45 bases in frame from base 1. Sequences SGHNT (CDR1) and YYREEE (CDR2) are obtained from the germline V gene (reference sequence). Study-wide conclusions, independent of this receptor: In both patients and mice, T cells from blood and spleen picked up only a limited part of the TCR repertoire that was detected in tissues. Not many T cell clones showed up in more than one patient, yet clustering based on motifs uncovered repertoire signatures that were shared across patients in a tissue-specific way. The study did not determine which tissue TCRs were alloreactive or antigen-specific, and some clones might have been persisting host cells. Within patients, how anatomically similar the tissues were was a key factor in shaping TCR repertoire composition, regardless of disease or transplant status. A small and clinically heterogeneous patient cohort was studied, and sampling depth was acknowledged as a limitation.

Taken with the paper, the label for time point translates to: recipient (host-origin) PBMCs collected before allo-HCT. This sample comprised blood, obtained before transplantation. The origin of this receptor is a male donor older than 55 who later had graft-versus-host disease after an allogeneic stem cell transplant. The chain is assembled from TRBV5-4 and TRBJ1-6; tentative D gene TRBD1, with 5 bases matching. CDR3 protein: CASSLGGGSSSPLHF. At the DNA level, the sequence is TGTGCCAGCAGCTTGGGGGGGGGATCTTCTTCACCCCTCCACTTT.